This T cell receptor (beta chain) was captured in a study of OX40 agonist ivuxolimab in advanced cancers. Study details: Prior anti-PD-1, anti-PD-L1 or anti-CTLA-4 therapy did not bar entry, and approximately 40% had some.

Study-level findings and limits: In general, CD8+ T cells held more expanded clones than CD4+ did, on average. Nonresponders, in some cases, also had low normalized T-cell clonal expansion.

On this clone: Its specificity is unknown.

Assay used: immunoSEQ multiplex PCR; TCRdb lists only in-frame clones, some missing. Of approximately 100,000 clones listed, less than 95% are singletons. Germline-derived CDR1 and CDR2 are SGHRS and YFSETQ. The CDR3 sequence is 16 residues long. Unmatched junction bases numbered 2, after V lost 0 bases and J lost 1 base. The specimen comprised CD4+ or CD8+ T cells sorted from blood, sampled in a trial of the OX40 agonist ivuxolimab. This TCR came from an adult with an advanced solid tumor such as melanoma, head and neck, liver or kidney cancer. The chain couples TRBV5-1 to TRBJ2-3, with 10 bases fitting TRBD2. The CDR3 is CASSLGGTSGTDTQYF. The CDR3 DNA is TGCGCCAGCAGCTTGGGCGGGACTAGCGGCACAGATACGCAGTATTTT.